This TCR beta chain is drawn from a study of B cell selection in AIRE deficiency. Overall study findings and caveats: Only 9.3% of 3,500 to 4,500 shared Treg sequences were patient-specific; roughly 30% healthy-specific.

Data came from immunoSEQ multiplex PCR; TCRdb stores just in-frame clones and leaves some out. Among about 21,000 clones listed, about 94% were seen once. The regulatory T cell sort gate was CD4+CD25hiCD127low/negative. With regard to this clone: Antigen specificity is unknown.

The sample consisted of Tregs sorted from PBMCs. The TCR originated in a human donor with AIRE deficiency.

The CDR3 bases are TGTGCCAGCAGTCCGGGACAGGGGGCGCGGATGGGAGAGACCCAGTACTTC. Amino acid sequence: CASSPGQGARMGETQYF. V is TRBV2 and J is TRBJ2-5; TRBD1 matches 12 bases. CDR1 is SNHLY, CDR2 FYNNEI, per germline. Trimming removed 5 bases from V and 4 bases from J; junction bases left unmatched: 11. The CDR3 covers 17 residues.